Sequencing of this T cell receptor (beta chain) was carried out in a study of cytomegalovirus exposure and HLA in healthy donors. CDR3 length: 14 residues. The germline V gene has CDR1 MGHRA and CDR2 YSYEKL. Sequencing used immunoSEQ multiplex PCR; TCRdb keeps in-frame clones, though not all of them. The sample records roughly 250,000 clones, around 85% being singletons. As regards this clone: A junction end diverges from the germline sequence, so it may reflect a read error.

The chain couples TRBV4-1 to TRBJ2-3; 9 bases agree with TRBD2. This clonotype was sampled from a young woman in good health and CMV-seropositive. Specimen: PBMCs. The CDR3, as DNA: TGCGCCAGCAGCCAAGATAGTGGCGGGAGGGCCCTATCTTTT. Amino acids: CASSQDSGGRALSF.